One and the same sample provided the 19 T cell receptor beta chains below, sequenced in a study of blood T cell repertoires in COVID-19. Using immunoSEQ multiplex PCR, the repertoire was profiled, and TCRdb retains in-frame clones only, with some absent. The sample yields hundreds of thousands of clones, nearly 90% seen once. Material for sequencing was PBMCs or T cells enriched from blood (not recorded which). These receptors all stem from a young woman who had been exposed to COVID-19.

This chain joins TRBV5-1 and TRBJ2-3; 9 positions agree with TRBD2. CDR1 and CDR2 (germline): SGHRS, YFSETQ. V lost 3 bases, J lost 4 bases, and 6 bases stayed unmatched. CDR3 length: 15 amino acids. This chain's CDR3 is CASSYPGLAADTQYF. CDR3 in DNA: TGCGCCAGCAGCTACCCGGGACTAGCTGCAGATACGCAGTATTTT. Full variable domain (outside the CDR3, taken from reference TRBV5-1 and TRBJ2-3): KAGVTQTPRYLIKTRGQQVTLSCSPISGHRSVSWYQQTPGQGLQFLFEYFSETQRNKGNFPGRFSGRQFSNSRSEMNVSTLELGDSALYLCASSYPGLAADTQYFGPGTRLTVL.

The V and J genes are TRBV4-1 and TRBJ1-5, with no clear D. The CDR3 is 14 residues long. With 1 base removed from V and 5 bases from J, the gap between germline ends came to 9 bases. Germline CDR1 MGHRA, CDR2 YSYEKL. The CDR3 region has the DNA TGCGCCAGCAGCCAAGGGACCGGGGATCAGCCCCAGCATTTT. Its protein product is CASSQGTGDQPQHF.

The chain combines TRBV9 with TRBJ1-1; D is unclear. Germline V lookup: CDR1 SGDLS, CDR2 YYNGEE. The CDR3 length is 15 residues. V was clipped by 0 bases and J by 1 base, with 10 bases between them. CDR3 in amino acids: CASSVGMGGNTEAFF. Written as DNA, the CDR3 is TGTGCCAGCAGCGTAGGTATGGGAGGGAACACTGAAGCTTTCTTT.

V usage is TRBV7-9 and J usage is TRBJ1-5; TRBD1 is a possible D gene (5 bases). Germline V gives CDR1 SEHNR, CDR2 FQNEAQ (reference sequence). The V end was cut by 10 bases, the J end by 4 bases, with 20 bases between. CDR3 length equals 15 residues. The CDR3, as DNA: TGTGCCACCGGGGGTCGCCAGGGCGATAATCAGCCCCAGCATTTT. Its translation is CATGGRQGDNQPQHF.

The V call is TRBV5-5, the J call TRBJ2-3, with D hard to call. CDR1 is SGHKS and CDR2 is YYEKEE in the germline V gene (reference sequence). The CDR3 totals 13 residues. Trimming cost V 4 bases and J 5 bases, with 11 bases left between them. The CDR3, as DNA: TGTGCCAGCAGCCCCAGTTTTGGAGATACGCAGTATTTT. It specifies CASSPSFGDTQYF. Full variable domain (remainder filled in from reference TRBV5-5 and TRBJ2-3): DAGVTQSPTHLIKTRGQQVTLRCSPISGHKSVSWYQQVLGQGPQFIFQYYEKEERGRGNFPDRFSARQFPNYSSELNVNALLLGDSALYLCASSPSFGDTQYFGPGTRLTVL.

This sequence joins TRBV29-1 and TRBJ2-5; D might be TRBD1 (5 bases). The germline V gene encodes CDR1 SQVTM and CDR2 ANQGSEA. The V and J ends lost 7 bases and 4 bases respectively, with 16 bases between them. The CDR3 is made up of 13 amino acids. As DNA, the CDR3 is TGCAGCGCACCCCAAAGGGGCGGAGAGACCCAGTACTTC. Encoded protein: CSAPQRGGETQYF.

The V call is TRBV6-5, the J call TRBJ2-7; possibly TRBD2 for D (7 bases). This CDR3 spans 15 amino acids. The V gene lost 0 bases and the J gene lost 1 base, with 10 bases spanning the gap. Germline CDR1 is MNHEY and CDR2 is SVGAGI. CDR3 sequence (DNA): TGTGCCAGCAGTTACTCAGGGGGGGCTTCCTACGAGCAGTACTTC. It encodes CASSYSGGASYEQYF.

This clone was found once. This chain links TRBV4-2 with TRBJ2-1; the match to TRBD2 covers 10 bases. From germline, CDR1 is LGHNA and CDR2 YNFKEQ. This CDR3 is 13 amino acids long. V dropped 4 bases and J dropped 7; count of bases not matched to a gene: 1. The DNA of the CDR3 is TGTGCCAGCAGCCCGGGACTAGCGAATGAGCAGTTCTTC. Amino acid sequence: CASSPGLANEQFF.

The chain recombines TRBV18 with TRBJ1-1, with D maybe TRBD1 (5 bases). This CDR3 has 14 amino acids. Trimming pared 10 bases from V and 0 bases from J, leaving 15 bases between. CDR1 and CDR2 from the germline V gene are KGHSH and LQKENI. CDR3 coding DNA: TGTGCCACCAACATGGGGCATATGAACACTGAAGCTTTCTTT. It yields the protein CATNMGHMNTEAFF.

This clone was observed a few times. The rearrangement joins TRBV14 to TRBJ2-2, with 7 bases identical to TRBD2. Losses at the gene ends were 3 bases for V and 4 bases for J; bases not matched to a gene: 2. Looked up from germline, CDR1 is SGHDN and CDR2 is FVKESK. This CDR3 has 14 amino acids. The CDR3 sequence is CASSHAGATGELFF. Written as DNA, the CDR3 is TGTGCCAGCAGCCATGCGGGAGCCACCGGGGAGCTGTTTTTT. Full variable domain (outside the CDR3, taken from reference TRBV14 and TRBJ2-2): EAGVTQFPSHSVIEKGQTVTLRCDPISGHDNLYWYRRVMGKEIKFLLHFVKESKQDESGMPNNRFLAERTGGTYSTLKVQPAELEDSGVYFCASSHAGATGELFFGEGSRLTVL.

The genes are TRBV7-9 and TRBJ2-1; 12 bases align to TRBD2. Germline lookup yields CDR1 SEHNR and CDR2 FQNEAQ (reference sequence). The V gene end was trimmed by 11 bases and the J gene end by 9 bases; junction bases not matched to a gene: 11. The CDR3 is made up of 14 amino acids. The CDR3 sequence is CAGMLAGGVGEQFF. The CDR3 DNA follows: TGTGCCGGGATGCTAGCGGGAGGGGTCGGTGAGCAGTTCTTC.

The rearrangement uses TRBV6-6 and TRBJ1-5; a weak D match, TRBD1 (5 bases). This CDR3 comprises 13 residues. In germline, CDR1 is MNHNY, CDR2 SVGAGI (reference sequence). V was clipped by 5 bases and J by 3 bases, with 8 bases between them. The CDR3 nucleotides read TGTGCCAGCAGTCCGACAGACAATCAGCCCCAGCATTTT. Protein product: CASSPTDNQPQHF.

V gene TRBV9 combines with J gene TRBJ1-2; 7 nucleotides match TRBD1. Germline lookup yields CDR1 SGDLS and CDR2 YYNGEE. This CDR3 is 13 amino acids long. Trimming removed 5 bases from V and 2 bases from J; junction bases left unmatched: 3. The CDR3 loop is CASSRGQNYGYTF. CDR3 nucleotide sequence: TGTGCCAGCAGTAGGGGACAGAACTATGGCTACACCTTC.

The gene calls are TRBV9 and TRBJ2-3; the D gene is possibly TRBD1 (6 bases). CDR1 is SGDLS, CDR2 YYNGEE, per germline. Trimming pared 5 bases from V and 0 bases from J, leaving 7 bases between. The CDR3 runs to 13 residues. CDR3 DNA sequence: TGTGCCAGCAGGGGGGCTAGCACAGATACGCAGTATTTT. This sequence encodes CASRGASTDTQYF.

CDR3 protein: CASSLVDSIETQYF. The CDR3 coding sequence is TGTGCCAGCAGCTTGGTCGATAGCATAGAGACCCAGTACTTC. The rearrangement uses TRBV5-8 and TRBJ2-5, with unresolved D. The V end was cut by 0 bases, the J end by 4 bases, with 10 bases between. The CDR3 has 14 amino acids. The germline V gene has CDR1 SGHTS and CDR2 YDEGEE.

The chain combines TRBV5-1 with TRBJ2-7; 12 nucleotides line up with TRBD1. Germline loops: CDR1 SGHRS, CDR2 YFSETQ. With 3 bases clipped from V and 5 bases from J, the junction kept 9 bases outside the gene matches. CDR3 length equals 16 residues. CDR3 sequence (DNA): TGCGCCAGCAGCTCTACAACCGGGACAGGGGGCCACGAGCAGTACTTC. This sequence encodes CASSSTTGTGGHEQYF. The full variable domain, completed using reference TRBV5-1 and TRBJ2-7, is KAGVTQTPRYLIKTRGQQVTLSCSPISGHRSVSWYQQTPGQGLQFLFEYFSETQRNKGNFPGRFSGRQFSNSRSEMNVSTLELGDSALYLCASSSTTGTGGHEQYFGPGTRLTVT.

The chain combines TRBV27 with TRBJ1-5, with D perhaps TRBD1 (5 bases). The CDR3 loop spans 15 amino acids. V was trimmed by 5 bases and J by 2 bases, leaving 13 bases between them. Germline V lookup: CDR1 MNHEY, CDR2 SMNVEV (reference sequence). The DNA for the CDR3 is TGTGCCAGCAGTGCCTCCCCGGGGGGCAATCAGCCCCAGCATTTT. It translates to CASSASPGGNQPQHF.

The chain combines TRBV29-1 with TRBJ1-2, with D tentatively TRBD1 (6 bases). There are 11 residues in the CDR3. The germline CDR1 and CDR2 sequences are SQVTM and ANQGSEA. V gave up 7 bases and J gave up 8 bases, with 14 bases separating them. For the CDR3, the DNA is TGCAGCGCCGCACAGGGAATCGGCTACACCTTC. This codes for CSAAQGIGYTF.

The J gene is TRBJ1-5, the V gene TRBV2; TRBD1 matches at 9 bases. CDR3 length: 15 amino acids. After removal of 2 bases from V and 7 bases from J, the junction contained 6 bases not matched to a gene. Germline values: CDR1 SNHLY, CDR2 FYNNEI. This CDR3 reads CASSEWGQGGQPQHF. The CDR3 DNA follows: TGTGCCAGCAGTGAATGGGGACAGGGTGGACAGCCCCAGCATTTT.